A single TCR beta chain is shown here with its context. Its antigen specificity is not known. Per-nucleotide qualities are absent, and no much larger clonotype sits a single base away. The data were taken from a study of response to subunit inactivated influenza vaccine (dated by TCRdb to the late 2010s). Looking at the study overall: Deep quantitative profiling of the T cell receptor repertoire was used in the study to follow responses to a trivalent subunit inactivated influenza vaccine. The research as a whole found: The authors suggested that each seasonal influenza vaccination may recruit only a limited number of new T cells.

Receptor libraries were prepared by RT-PCR. This sample was sequenced with an Illumina HiSeq 2500. TCRdb reworked the public reads: Q25 trimming with fastp, MiXCR clone assembly, productive beta chains retained. Each CDR3 protein gets just one entry, which takes the most common genes and DNA from the rows behind it. Present in this sample are 650,000 to 700,000 distinct CDR3 sequences, approximately 14% of which were seen just once. The ten largest clones capture 11% of the sample. As encoded in the germline V gene, CDR1 is SGHTA while CDR2 is FQGTGA. The CDR3 numbers 17 residues from cysteine through phenylalanine. Left in the record is the CDR3 DNA by itself, 51 bases read in frame from the first base. The germline V end is reduced by 4 bases and the J end by 10 bases; junction bases left unmatched: 16.

The sequence is built from TRBV7-3 and TRBJ2-1; 10 of the junction bases match TRBD2. This clonotype was obtained from a man aged 50-60 years who received an inactivated influenza vaccine. Donor details come from another sample of the same person, matched by shared clones. The input for sequencing was PBMCs from blood, taken 12 days after vaccination. The DNA sequence is given as TGTGCCAGCAGCTCAACGTTAGAGCGGGGGGGCTCTATGGAGCAGTTCTTC. It translates to CASSSTLERGGSMEQFF.